The following is a T cell receptor beta chain sequence with its context. Its antigen is undetermined. The data belong to a study of PD-1 blockade in classical Hodgkin lymphoma. Overall study: It was nivolumab at 3 mg/kg, given intravenously every 2 weeks, that patients received.

All patients relapsed after autologous stem cell transplantation, and brentuximab vedotin exposure varied. General study findings and limits: The CD4+ diversity rise by C4D1 was clearest in complete responders. For complete responders, baseline diversity was comparable to that of newly diagnosed patients.

CDR3 size: 13 residues. V was cut by 6 bases and J by 3 bases, with 11 bases left in between. Germline values: CDR1 MNHNS, CDR2 SASEGT. Here immunoSEQ multiplex PCR was the method, and the copy in TCRdb shows in-frame clones only, minus some. Of roughly 150,000 clones detected, under 85% appear once; the ten largest clones hold roughly 9.2%. This receptor was obtained from a human donor with classical Hodgkin lymphoma. The material sequenced was peripheral blood mononuclear cells (PBMCs), taken before the second cycle of nivolumab. The genes are TRBV6-1 and TRBJ2-5; D possibly matches TRBD1 or TRBD2 (5 bases each). The DNA for the CDR3 is TGTGCCAGCAGATACGGGACGGAAGAGACCCAGTACTTC. This sequence encodes CASRYGTEETQYF.